Here is one T cell receptor beta chain with its context. No cognate antigen has been identified for it. No base qualities exist here, and no much larger clone lies one base off it. The V and J ends are trimmed by 7 bases and 6 bases, leaving 6 bases between them. CDR1 is given as DFQATT and CDR2 as SNEGSKA, both from the germline V gene (reference sequence). Including cysteine and phenylalanine, the CDR3 has 10 amino acids. Only the CDR3 portion is preserved as DNA: 30 bases, with reading frame beginning at the first base. These data are taken from a study of T cell repertoires in cytomegalovirus infection (dated by TCRdb to the late 2010s). In terms of the full investigation: Donor HLA type was relevant to the analysis, because carriage of CMV infection together with the matching HLA type was indicated by public TCR beta signatures.

TCRdb shows the sequencer as Illumina HiSeq 1500. The raw public reads went through TCRdb reprocessing: fastp at Q25, MiXCR clone calling, in-frame beta chains kept. All rows with the same CDR3 protein become a single entry with the most common DNA and genes. The sample table lists 250,000 or so distinct CDR3 sequences, about a sixth of them with a count of one. The ten largest clones add up to roughly 50% of the sample. Study-wide findings and limitations: Carriers of CMV infection plus the relevant HLA type were discriminated by the cumulative frequency of public TCR beta family members in the study cohort and in an independent approximately 360-donor cohort. In the ex vivo response, HLA-C-restricted CMV-specific TCR beta clonotypes were dominant, and in two of eight donors the single most frequent clonotype came from this HLA-C-restricted group.

This chain is built from TRBV20-1 and TRBJ1-4, with the D gene uncertain. Source material: CD8+ T cells from PBMCs. This TCR was sampled from a human donor in good health (CMV status not recorded). Some clones in this sample may be carry-over from other donors' samples. Here the CDR3 is given as CSVPDEKLFF. The DNA is as follows: TGCAGTGTTCCAGATGAAAAACTGTTTTTT.